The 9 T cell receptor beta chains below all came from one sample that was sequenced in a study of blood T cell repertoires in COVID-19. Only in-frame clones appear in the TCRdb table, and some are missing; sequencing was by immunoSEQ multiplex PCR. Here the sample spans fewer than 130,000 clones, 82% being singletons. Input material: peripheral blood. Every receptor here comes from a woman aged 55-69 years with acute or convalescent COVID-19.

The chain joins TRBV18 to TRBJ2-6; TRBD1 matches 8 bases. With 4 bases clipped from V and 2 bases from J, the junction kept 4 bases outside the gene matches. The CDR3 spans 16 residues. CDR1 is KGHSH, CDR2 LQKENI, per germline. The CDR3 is CASSLDRAPGANVLTF. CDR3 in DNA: TGTGCCAGCTCACTGGACAGGGCTCCTGGGGCCAACGTCCTGACTTTC.

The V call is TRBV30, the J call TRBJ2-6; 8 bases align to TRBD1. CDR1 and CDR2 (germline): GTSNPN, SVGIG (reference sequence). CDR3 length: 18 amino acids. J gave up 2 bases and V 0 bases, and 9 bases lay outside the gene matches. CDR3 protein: CAWSVARDRYAGANVLTF. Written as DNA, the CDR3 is TGTGCCTGGAGTGTTGCCCGGGACAGGTATGCTGGGGCCAACGTCCTGACTTTC.

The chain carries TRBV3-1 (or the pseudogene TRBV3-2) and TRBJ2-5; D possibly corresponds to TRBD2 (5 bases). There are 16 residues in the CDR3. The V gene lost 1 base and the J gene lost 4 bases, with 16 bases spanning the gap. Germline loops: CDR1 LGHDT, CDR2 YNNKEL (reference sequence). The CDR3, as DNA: TGTGCCAGCAGCCAAGTAAGCGTAGGCCGGGGAGAGACCCAGTACTTC. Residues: CASSQVSVGRGETQYF.

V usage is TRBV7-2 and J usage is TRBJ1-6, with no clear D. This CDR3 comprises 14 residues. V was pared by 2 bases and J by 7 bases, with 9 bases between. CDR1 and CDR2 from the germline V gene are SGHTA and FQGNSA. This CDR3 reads CASSLYRGNSPLHF. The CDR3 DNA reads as TGTGCCAGCAGCTTATACCGGGGAAATTCACCCCTCCACTTT.

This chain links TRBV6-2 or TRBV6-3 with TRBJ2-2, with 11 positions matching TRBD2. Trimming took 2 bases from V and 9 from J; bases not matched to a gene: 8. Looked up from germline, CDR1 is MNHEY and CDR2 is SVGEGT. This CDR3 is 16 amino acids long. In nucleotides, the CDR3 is TGTGCCAGCAGTTACCGTATAGCGGGGGGGCCGCGGGAGCTGTTTTTT. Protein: CASSYRIAGGPRELFF.

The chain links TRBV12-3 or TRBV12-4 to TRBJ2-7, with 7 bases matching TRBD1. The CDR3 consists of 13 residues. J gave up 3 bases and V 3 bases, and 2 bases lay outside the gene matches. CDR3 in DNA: TGTGCCAGCAGTTTTGGACAGGACTACGAGCAGTACTTC. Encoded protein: CASSFGQDYEQYF.

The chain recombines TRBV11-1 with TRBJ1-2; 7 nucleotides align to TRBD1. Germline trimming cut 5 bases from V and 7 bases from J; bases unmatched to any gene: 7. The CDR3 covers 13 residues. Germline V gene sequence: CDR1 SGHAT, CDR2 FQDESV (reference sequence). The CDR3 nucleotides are TGTGCCAGCAGCCCAGACAGGGCGGCTGGCTACACCTTC. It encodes CASSPDRAAGYTF.

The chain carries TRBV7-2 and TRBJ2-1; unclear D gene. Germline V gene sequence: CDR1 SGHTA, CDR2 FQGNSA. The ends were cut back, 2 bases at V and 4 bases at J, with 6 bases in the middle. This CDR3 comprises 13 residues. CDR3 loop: CASSLSLYNEQFF. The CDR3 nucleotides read TGTGCCAGCAGCTTATCCCTTTACAATGAGCAGTTCTTC.

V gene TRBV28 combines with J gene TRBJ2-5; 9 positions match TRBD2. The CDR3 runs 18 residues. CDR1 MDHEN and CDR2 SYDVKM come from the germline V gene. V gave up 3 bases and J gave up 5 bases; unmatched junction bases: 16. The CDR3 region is CASSFPPSGGQGYETQYF. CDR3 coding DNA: TGTGCCAGCAGTTTTCCTCCGAGCGGGGGGCAAGGGTATGAGACCCAGTACTTC.